Below are 32 T cell receptor beta chains sequenced from a single sample in a study of T-cell reconstitution after alpha-beta-depleted transplantation in children. Preparing the TCRbeta library involved the use of unique molecular identifiers. TCRdb processed the PCR reads anew with MiXCR; each CDR3 protein has one entry. This table holds about 980,000 distinct CDR3 sequences, less than 30% found once. Sequencing used PBMCs, mostly from graft donor cells, obtained 360 days after TCRalphabeta/CD19-depleted stem cell transplant. Every receptor here comes from a boy under three years old who had a stem cell transplant for SCID, so the T cells may come from the graft donor.

This clonotype was observed at least ten times. CDR3 sequence (DNA): TGCAGCGTTGCCCGGGACAGTAGCACAGATACGCAGTATTTT. Its translation is CSVARDSSTDTQYF. This chain connects TRBV29-1 to TRBJ2-3; TRBD1 matches at 7 bases. Germline V CDR1 and CDR2: SQVTM, ANQGSEA. J lost 0 bases, V lost 4 bases, and 4 bases had no gene match. This CDR3 comprises 14 residues.

At least ten counts were recorded for this clonotype. The V gene is TRBV5-5, the J gene TRBJ2-7, with D uncertain. There are 16 residues in the CDR3. Trimming stripped 0 bases from V and 1 base from J, with 14 bases between. The germline gives CDR1 SGHKS, CDR2 YYEKEE (reference sequence). In nucleotides, the CDR3 is TGTGCCAGCAGCTTGGTTTACAGCCCTCTTTCCTACGAGCAGTACTTC. Protein sequence: CASSLVYSPLSYEQYF.

The chain is built from TRBV28 and TRBJ1-1; D not certain. The germline V gene encodes CDR1 MDHEN and CDR2 SYDVKM. Trimming took 7 bases from V and 0 from J, leaving 9 bases between them. The CDR3 has 13 residues. As DNA, the CDR3 is TGTGCCAGCACAAACGACCTGAACACTGAAGCTTTCTTT. This sequence encodes CASTNDLNTEAFF.

The genes are TRBV7-8 and TRBJ1-1, with D maybe TRBD1 (5 bases). With 8 bases removed from V and 1 base from J, the gap between germline ends came to 11 bases. Germline-derived CDR1 and CDR2 are SGHVS and FQNEAQ. This CDR3 contains 13 residues. DNA for the CDR3: TGTGCCAGCGGGGCTTTGCCGAACACTGAAGCTTTCTTT. Translating it yields CASGALPNTEAFF.

This rearrangement joins TRBV20-1 to TRBJ1-1; 7 nucleotides agree with TRBD1. The V segment lost 5 bases and the J segment 1 base; nucleotides outside the gene matches: 13. CDR1 and CDR2 (germline): DFQATT, SNEGSKA (reference sequence). CDR3 length: 16 amino acids. The CDR3 nucleotides are TGCAGTGCTCACGCCTTATTACAGGGGCAGAACACTGAAGCTTTCTTT. It codes for CSAHALLQGQNTEAFF.

The chain has TRBV5-5 and TRBJ2-3; D is undetermined. Germline V CDR1 and CDR2: SGHKS, YYEKEE (reference sequence). V was shortened by 0 bases and J by 7 bases, with 15 bases between the two germline ends. The CDR3 length is 15 residues. CDR3 bases: TGTGCCAGCAGCTTGGAAGTGGCGGTGGTAAATACGCAGTATTTT. It translates to CASSLEVAVVNTQYF.

This clonotype was seen a handful of times. The J gene is TRBJ2-2, the V gene TRBV5-1; possibly TRBD1 for D (5 bases). CDR1 is SGHRS and CDR2 is YFSETQ in the germline V gene. V lost 0 bases and J 1 base, leaving 7 bases between the germline ends. The CDR3 has 15 residues. The CDR3 loop reads CASSLAGQNTGELFF. DNA of the CDR3: TGCGCCAGCAGCTTGGCCGGACAGAACACCGGGGAGCTGTTTTTT.

The rearrangement links TRBV5-6 to TRBJ2-4; 7 nucleotides line up with TRBD1. J lost 3 bases, V lost 3 bases, and 6 bases had no gene match. Germline loops: CDR1 SGHDT, CDR2 YYEEEE. The CDR3 loop spans 15 amino acids. CDR3 region: CASSSPGQSKNIQYF. The CDR3 bases are TGTGCCAGCAGCTCGCCGGGACAGAGCAAAAACATTCAGTACTTC. The whole variable domain, filled in from reference TRBV5-6 and TRBJ2-4, reads DAGVTQSPTHLIKTRGQQVTLRCSPKSGHDTVSWYQQALGQGPQFIFQYYEEEERQRGNFPDRFSGHQFPNYSSELNVNALLLGDSALYLCASSSPGQSKNIQYFGAGTRLSVL.

The chain recombines TRBV6-2 or TRBV6-3 with TRBJ2-7; D gene unclear. The germline V gene has CDR1 MNHEY and CDR2 SVGEGT. This CDR3 is 15 amino acids long. Trimming took 5 bases from V and 3 from J, leaving 17 bases between them. As DNA, the CDR3 is TGTGCCAGCAGTCCTAGACATGGTGGAGTCTACGAGCAGTACTTC. It specifies CASSPRHGGVYEQYF.

The chain joins TRBV29-1 to TRBJ2-2, with 7 nucleotides matching TRBD2. The CDR3 is made up of 12 amino acids. Per germline, CDR1 SQVTM and CDR2 ANQGSEA. The V gene end was trimmed by 6 bases and the J gene end by 6 bases; junction bases not matched to a gene: 4. CDR3 sequence: CSVYAGAGELFF. The CDR3, as DNA: TGCAGCGTCTACGCGGGAGCCGGGGAGCTGTTTTTT.

At least ten counts were recorded for this clonotype. The chain recombines TRBV12-3 or TRBV12-4 with TRBJ1-6; unclear D gene. This CDR3 is built from 15 residues. V lost 1 base and J lost 5, with 9 bases in between. The CDR3 region is CASSLGTANNSPLHF. CDR3 nucleotides: TGTGCCAGCAGTTTAGGGACGGCAAATAATTCACCCCTCCACTTT.

The chain has TRBV20-1 and TRBJ2-3, with D uncertain. V was trimmed by 1 base and J by 8 bases, leaving 19 bases between them. CDR3 length: 15 amino acids. Looked up from germline, CDR1 is DFQATT and CDR2 is SNEGSKA (reference sequence). CDR3 sequence: CSARARAGVQGTQYF. DNA of the CDR3: TGCAGTGCTAGAGCCCGGGCTGGGGTTCAAGGTACGCAGTATTTT.

The J gene is TRBJ2-3, the V gene TRBV29-1; a weak D match, TRBD2 (5 bases). The CDR3 sequence is 13 residues long. Trimming took off 5 bases at V and 4 bases at J, with 13 bases between the two ends. Germline V gene sequence: CDR1 SQVTM, CDR2 ANQGSEA. CDR3 in amino acids: CSVWTPDSDTQYF. In DNA, the CDR3 is TGCAGCGTTTGGACTCCAGACTCAGATACGCAGTATTTT.

This rearrangement joins TRBV6-1 to TRBJ2-5; maybe TRBD1 (5 bases). Trimming took 2 bases from V and 2 from J, leaving 6 bases between them. Germline CDR1 is MNHNS and CDR2 is SASEGT. This CDR3 spans 13 amino acids. The CDR3 loop reads CASSEWTQETQYF. In DNA form, the CDR3 reads TGTGCCAGCAGTGAATGGACACAAGAGACCCAGTACTTC.

With regard to this clonotype: Likely a read error: the CDR3 ends without its conserved phenylalanine or tryptophan. The chain combines TRBV5-1 with TRBJ2-5; D is undetermined. Looked up from germline, CDR1 is SGHRS and CDR2 is YFSETQ. This CDR3 has 13 amino acids. Trimming shortened V by 5 bases and J by 3 bases, and 11 bases separated the two germline ends. Here the CDR3 reads CASRPDWEETQYI. In DNA form, the CDR3 reads TGCGCCAGCAGGCCTGACTGGGAAGAGACCCAGTACATC.

This clonotype was seen a handful of times. This rearrangement joins TRBV15 to TRBJ2-1, with D uncertain. V lost 5 bases and J lost 1, with 18 bases in between. Germline-derived CDR1 and CDR2 are LNHNV and YYDKDF (reference sequence). The CDR3 consists of 17 residues. The DNA for the CDR3 is TGTGCCACCAGCCCACAGCTTTTTCTTATTTCCTACAATGAGCAGTTCTTC. Protein: CATSPQLFLISYNEQFF. Together with reference TRBV15 and TRBJ2-1, the CDR3 gives the full variable domain: DAMVIQNPRYQVTQFGKPVTLSCSQTLNHNVMYWYQQKSSQAPKLLFHYYDKDFNNEADTPDNFQSRRPNTSFCFLDIRSPGLGDTAMYLCATSPQLFLISYNEQFFGPGTRLTVL.

The chain links TRBV6-1 to TRBJ1-6; D not resolved. The V and J ends lost 3 bases and 7 bases respectively, with 13 bases between them. This CDR3 contains 15 residues. The germline V gene has CDR1 MNHNS and CDR2 SASEGT. Here the CDR3 reads CASSDYVKGNSPLHF. The CDR3, as DNA: TGTGCCAGCAGTGATTATGTGAAGGGAAATTCACCCCTCCACTTT.

This chain joins TRBV5-5 and TRBJ1-4; possible D gene TRBD1, 5 bases. Germline-derived CDR1 and CDR2 are SGHKS and YYEKEE (reference sequence). V was clipped by 2 bases and J by 8 bases, with 16 bases between them. The CDR3 is 15 residues long. In nucleotides, the CDR3 is TGTGCCAGCAGCTTAGTGACGGACGGGGGAGAAAAACTGTTTTTT. Residues: CASSLVTDGGEKLFF.

This clonotype showed up just a few times. CDR3 amino acids: CSARGVLGHNQPQHF. CDR3 in DNA: TGCAGTGCTAGAGGCGTTCTTGGCCATAATCAGCCCCAGCATTTT. The chain uses TRBV20-1 and TRBJ1-5, with D hard to call. The V gene's germline CDR1 is DFQATT and CDR2 SNEGSKA (reference sequence). This CDR3 comprises 15 residues. The V end lost 1 base, the J end lost 4 bases, and 14 bases lay between the germline ends.

This chain uses TRBV5-1 with TRBJ2-3, with 15 bases lining up with TRBD2. With V trimmed by 3 bases and J by 2 bases, 7 bases remained unmatched. Germline-derived CDR1 and CDR2 are SGHRS and YFSETQ. The CDR3 runs 18 residues. CDR3 region: CASSSGTSGGPFTDTQYF. CDR3 coding DNA: TGCGCCAGCAGCTCCGGGACTAGCGGGGGGCCCTTCACAGATACGCAGTATTTT.

V and J are TRBV6-2 or TRBV6-3 and TRBJ2-3; D not resolved. The CDR3 runs to 15 residues. The germline V gene encodes CDR1 MNHEY and CDR2 SVGEGT. V lost 6 bases and J 0 bases, leaving 13 bases between the germline ends. CDR3 protein: CASRSPPFSTDTQYF. The CDR3 DNA sequence: TGTGCCAGCAGATCCCCGCCTTTTAGCACAGATACGCAGTATTTT.

This clonotype has just a few counts. This sequence joins TRBV27 and TRBJ2-7; TRBD2 agrees at 7 bases. CDR3 length: 13 amino acids. V was clipped by 4 bases and J by 7 bases; unmatched bases: 7. Germline loops: CDR1 MNHEY, CDR2 SMNVEV (reference sequence). The CDR3 spells CASSSPFGREQYF. DNA of the CDR3: TGTGCCAGCAGTTCCCCCTTCGGGAGGGAGCAGTACTTC.

This clonotype has a handful of counts. V gene TRBV2 combines with J gene TRBJ2-2; 8 bases fit TRBD2. Germline trimming cut 4 bases from V and 1 base from J; bases unmatched to any gene: 8. The CDR3 runs 17 residues. The germline CDR1 and CDR2 sequences are SNHLY and FYNNEI. CDR3 loop: CASSGNSAGVNTGELFF. Here the CDR3 DNA reads TGTGCCAGCAGTGGGAACTCAGCGGGGGTGAACACCGGGGAGCTGTTTTTT.

This clonotype was observed many times. The chain combines TRBV3-1 with TRBJ1-1; no reliable D call. This CDR3 spans 16 amino acids. V lost 5 bases and J lost 1, with 17 bases in between. Germline assignment: CDR1 LGHDT and CDR2 YNNKEL (reference sequence). The CDR3 spells CASSSPGGFTNTEAFF. Written as DNA, the CDR3 is TGTGCCAGCAGCTCACCCGGAGGGTTTACGAACACTGAAGCTTTCTTT.

In this sample, this clonotype turned up a few times. V and J are TRBV9 and TRBJ2-3; unclear D gene. Germline CDR1 reads SGDLS; CDR2 reads YYNGEE. This CDR3 has 10 amino acids. The chain's CDR3 is CGSFLDTQYF. The CDR3 nucleotides are TGTGGGTCTTTCCTAGATACGCAGTATTTT. Full variable domain (missing parts from reference TRBV9 and TRBJ2-3): DSGVTQTPKHLITATGQRVTLRCSPRSGDLSVYWYQQSLDQGLQFLIQYYNGEERAKGNILERFSAQQFPDLHSELNLSSLELGDSALYFCGSFLDTQYFGPGTRLTVL.

The chain is built from TRBV5-4 and TRBJ2-5; TRBD2 aligns across 11 bases. This CDR3 comprises 17 residues. Germline V CDR1 and CDR2: SGHNT, YYREEE (reference sequence). Losses at the gene ends were 4 bases for V and 4 bases for J; bases not matched to a gene: 12. CDR3 loop: CASSLQTLAGGRETQYF. CDR3 in DNA: TGTGCCAGCAGCCTCCAAACGCTAGCGGGGGGCCGAGAGACCCAGTACTTC.

The rearrangement uses TRBV10-3 and TRBJ2-3; 7 bases map to TRBD1. The CDR3 length is 16 residues. Germline V gene data show CDR1 as ENHRY and CDR2 as SYGVKD. The J segment lost 1 base and the V segment lost 5 bases, leaving 9 bases of the junction unmatched. The CDR3 reads CAISQTGPGGTDTQYF. CDR3 DNA sequence: TGTGCCATCAGTCAGACAGGGCCGGGTGGCACAGATACGCAGTATTTT.

This rearrangement joins TRBV12-3 or TRBV12-4 to TRBJ2-1, with 8 bases matching TRBD2. J lost 4 bases, V lost 7 bases, and 9 bases had no gene match. This CDR3 spans 15 amino acids. The CDR3 sequence is CASITSGGLYNEQFF. CDR3 coding DNA: TGTGCCAGCATTACGAGCGGGGGACTTTACAATGAGCAGTTCTTC.

This clonotype was seen more than once but under ten times. The chain links TRBV15 to TRBJ1-1; TRBD1 might be the D (6 bases). V was pared by 0 bases and J by 6 bases, with 11 bases between. This CDR3 has 14 amino acids. CDR1 is LNHNV, CDR2 YYDKDF, per germline (reference sequence). The CDR3 nucleotides read TGTGCCACCAGCAGAGATAGGACAGCCCCTGAAGCTTTCTTT. Protein: CATSRDRTAPEAFF.

This clonotype was recorded a few times. The chain has TRBV5-1 and TRBJ2-3, with TRBD2 matching 12 bases. The CDR3 runs 14 residues. J was trimmed by 14 bases and V by 0 bases; bases with no gene match: 7. Germline V gene sequence: CDR1 SGHRS, CDR2 YFSETQ. CDR3 DNA sequence: TGCGCCAGCAGCTTGGTACCCCAGACTAGCGGGGGGTATTTT. As protein: CASSLVPQTSGGYF.

The chain employs TRBV11-1 and TRBJ2-1; 14 bases are shared with TRBD2. J gave up 5 bases and V 4 bases, and 7 bases lay outside the gene matches. The length of the CDR3 is 17 residues. Germline CDR1 reads SGHAT; CDR2 reads FQDESV (reference sequence). The CDR3 sequence: CASSSRLAGGFHNEQFF. The DNA of the CDR3 is TGTGCCAGCAGCTCCCGACTAGCGGGGGGGTTCCACAATGAGCAGTTCTTC.

This rearrangement joins TRBV7-4 to TRBJ2-5; unclear D gene. The V end was cut by 2 bases, the J end by 5 bases, with 12 bases between. The CDR3 runs 14 residues. Germline values: CDR1 SGHVT, CDR2 SQSDAQ. The CDR3 DNA sequence: TGTGCCAGCAGCTTATCGCATGGGTCGGAGACCCAGTACTTC. Its translation: CASSLSHGSETQYF.